What follows are 2 T cell receptor beta chains derived from one specimen sequenced in a study of T cell clonotyping in hematopoietic cell transplantation. The assay was immunoSEQ multiplex PCR, and TCRdb's table has in-frame clones only and misses some. This sample carries more than 15,000 clones, around 60% of them seen once, and the ten largest clones take about 11%. Here the sequenced sample was PBMCs, taken 30 days after allogeneic stem cell transplant. Receptor source: a male patient in his fifties who had an allogeneic stem cell transplant from an unrelated donor, so T cells may come from the graft donor. Some clones in this sample may be carry-over from other donors' samples.

This clone showed up just once. This chain connects TRBV7-2 to TRBJ1-2, with a tentative D call TRBD1 (6 bases). This CDR3 has 15 amino acids. Per germline, CDR1 SGHTA and CDR2 FQGNSA. The ends were cut back, 5 bases at V and 4 bases at J, with 17 bases in the middle. The CDR3 region is CASSPEPGQGYGYTF. The CDR3 bases are TGTGCCAGCAGCCCCGAGCCGGGACAAGGCTATGGCTACACCTTC.

This chain links TRBV1 with TRBJ1-4; the table's D call of TRBD1 was not tested on the DNA. TRBV1 is noted as a pseudogene. This CDR3 has 16 amino acids. The CDR3 DNA reads TGCACCAGCAGCCAAGAAGGGAACAGGCTAACTGAAAAACTGTTTTTT. Translation: CTSSQEGNRLTEKLFF.